This T cell receptor (beta chain) appears in the sequencing data of a study of cytomegalovirus exposure and HLA in healthy donors (dated by TCRdb to the late 2010s). In the study overall: According to an earlier analysis of 550 to 700 of the donors, about 179 million T cells yielded 90 million to 140 million unique TCR beta sequences and about 300 Gb of sequence data. Roughly 300 gigabases of sequencing data and approximately 92 million unique TCR sequences made up an early release that covered fewer than 650 HLA-typed donors. The genetic ancestry cluster associated with self-reported Caucasian donors included 65% to 90% of the 300 to 400 genotyped donors. The study aimed to test whether signatures of past pathogen exposure could be identified by cataloging public T cell receptors. The T cell repertoires of under 700 subjects were profiled by immunosequencing and related to cytomegalovirus serostatus. Along with the roughly 700-subject first cohort, a separate validation cohort of some 130 different subjects was used. To predict cytomegalovirus infection status, the study brought together high-throughput TCR immunosequencing, statistical association of individual TCRs with disease status, and machine learning. A later analysis re-analyzed previously published TCR beta repertoires from approximately 670 donors and added high-resolution HLA genotyping to study TCR occurrence patterns. The later analysis used no new phenotypic data to find candidate immune exposures, relying instead on TCR beta sequences and their occurrence across donors. An earlier analysis of roughly 600 of the donors used high-throughput TCR beta sequencing to judge whether each TCR beta V gene segment behaved as functional or pseudogenic. Donor age, sex, ethnicity and CMV serostatus were collected together with the repertoire data. A later genetic analysis took genome-wide SNP genotypes for 398 of the 666 donors and used that subset as a discovery cohort. All discovery cohort repertoires had been generated using a single sequencing platform. HLA typing covered class I and class II loci at four-digit resolution. Typing coverage varied by locus: about 620-640 donors for A, B, C, DRB1 and DQB1; approximately 560 for DQA1; more than 600 for DPA1; approximately 470 for DPB1. Roughly 5 DR-DQ haplotypes were handled as single units for association and clustering because linkage in the cohort was strong. Among about 360 genotyped donors of the cohort, an average of around 240,000 unique TCR beta nucleotide sequences were sequenced per donor, about a sixth of them non-productive.

The protocol used for the library was the immunoSEQ multiplex PCR assay. For the multiplex PCR, a mixture combining 60 forward primers for TCR Vbeta segments and 13 reverse primers for TCR Jbeta segments was used. The CDR3 region of rearranged TCR beta genes was amplified from genomic DNA by a multiplex PCR assay. The Illumina HiSeq System was used to sequence the amplified TCR beta libraries as 87-base-pair reads. The authors' pipeline ran thus. A later analysis counted 65 million to 90 million unique TCR beta chains across the 690 or so repertoires, and around 9.9 million of these chains were shared by at least two donors. To remove PCR and sequencing errors, raw reads were error-corrected and collapsed into unique sequences using a nearest-neighbor algorithm that merged closely related sequences. To assign V, D and J gene segments, CDR3 sequences were aligned to IMGT reference sequences. For a sequence to be retained, a match of at least six nucleotides was required to both a V gene segment and a J gene segment. Rearrangements were called productive when the CDR3 lacked stop codons and stayed in frame with V and J; all others were non-productive. Following IMGT convention, CDR3 was defined as the stretch from the second conserved V-encoded cysteine to the conserved J-encoded phenylalanine. The earlier analysis of a few hundred of the donors excluded any sequence lacking an unambiguous match to a single V gene segment. In an earlier analysis of 587 of the donors, V segments were called functional above 56.7% productive rearrangements and were called segregating when the between-donor standard deviation exceeded 5%. A statistical classification framework was built to diagnose cytomegalovirus status from the catalog of TCR beta chain sequences. In a later analysis, TCR nucleotide sequences were compared against IMGT/GENE-DB human TR gene sequences so that V and J genes could be assigned. In a later analysis, CDR3 sequences and most-parsimonious VDJ recombination scenarios were assigned using the TCRdist pipeline. In a later analysis, each TCR beta chain was defined by its CDR3 amino acid sequence together with its V-gene family, and reads without a unique V-gene family were excluded. In a later analysis, some 600 highly shared, low-generation-probability nucleotide sequences were removed to address suspected cross-contamination and a sequencing artifact. In a later analysis, a clonal expansion index was calculated for each public chain from normalized within-repertoire ranks of inferred template counts. A later analysis computed generation probabilities with a VDJ recombination model fitted to out-of-frame rearrangements, and checked the results against IGoR. In a later analysis, hypergeometric tests were used to score TCR-TCR, TCR-HLA and TCR-CMV co-occurrence, with a repertoire-size bias correction applied to TCR pairs. False discovery rates were estimated in a later analysis by permuting HLA or CMV assignments 20 times. In a later analysis, co-occurring TCRs were grouped using DBSCAN, and TCRdist sequence similarity was added for clustering within HLA-allele-positive subsets. Co-occurrence clustering excluded repertoires with fewer than 30,000 or more than 120,000 public chains, plus five with anomalous nucleotide sharing. The immuneACCESS repertoire file appears here via TCRdb, limited to in-frame rearrangements. These files lack a portion of the clones; in checked studies, under half of the deficit traces to unresolved V genes, and the cause of the others is not known. That table is the source of V, J and clone size, and D and trimming were worked out from the DNA. The sample profile shows about 170,000 clones; 82% of them were found once. 1.5% of the sample belongs to the ten largest clones.

The germline V end is reduced by 0 bases and the J end by 4 bases; junction bases left unmatched: 9. Looking up the germline V gene yields CDR1 SGDLS and CDR2 YYNGEE. The CDR3 covers 16 residues, taking in both the cysteine and the phenylalanine. The CDR3 DNA has 48 bases and is translated from base 1. With respect to this clone: Its cognate antigen has yet to be identified. Base qualities are not at hand, and no much larger clone is one base apart.

The cohort comprised 666 healthy bone marrow donors. At the time of sampling, every cohort member was nominally healthy, though immune exposures that went unrecorded were likely present. The donor was CMV seronegative and belonged to the group of 320 or so seronegative cohort members. Every donor gave a peripheral blood sample, and the peripheral blood mononuclear cells from that sample were used for TCR beta sequencing. Genomic DNA was extracted from the blood cell samples with the Qiagen DNeasy Blood Extraction Kit. The research as a whole found: In a later analysis, the rate of TCR association differed among HLA loci, with DRB1 alleles having the most associated TCRs and HLA-C alleles having the fewest. The study listed 164 TCR beta chains as associated with cytomegalovirus. Immune exposure information for the cohort was limited to CMV serostatus. It was suggested by the authors that the approach could potentially be generalized to other disease states and immunological phenotypes. Assigning TCR associations to individual alleles was difficult when HLA alleles, especially DR and DQ, strongly co-occurred. Sequencing depth was assumed to be roughly uniform across donors in the presence/absence analyses, though that assumption may not hold. In vitro tests confirmed that three of the cytomegalovirus-associated TCR beta chains recognize cytomegalovirus antigens. The classifier was reported to diagnose cytomegalovirus status with high specificity and sensitivity in both the original and validation cohorts. In a later genetic analysis, fewer N-insertions in productive TCRs were reported among donors in an Asian-associated ancestry cluster than the 666-donor mean. Broadly in line with IMGT annotations, most TCR beta V segments showed up in productive rearrangements about 87% or about 30% of the time in an earlier analysis of 587 of the donors. The cohort was sequenced for TCR beta chains only, and without alpha or paired-chain data the features that could be detected were limited. Specific HLA alleles were associated with around 18,000 TCR beta sequences at a false discovery rate of 0.05 in a later analysis. A cluster of highly shared sequence variants was judged likely to represent a technical artifact of the sequencing pipeline. In a later analysis, most CMV-associated TCR beta chains were found to appear HLA-restricted, with HLA associations seemingly driven largely by CMV exposure. A later analysis reported that several top co-occurrence clusters appeared linked to parvovirus B19, influenza, CMV and Epstein-Barr virus. A further reported finding was that TCR beta sequences accurately predicted the HLA-A and HLA-B alleles for most subjects in the first cohort. HLA typing was unavailable for some donors at each locus, so association tests used only the typed subset. Linkage disequilibrium might explain the correlated functional status among segregating V segments, but an unknown experimental factor could not be ruled out. In a later genetic analysis, a missense DCLRE1C variant was associated with V-gene and J-gene trimming of TCR beta chains, and the association was replicated in an independent cohort. Because counts were too low, about 18 rarely observed V segments, including chromosome 9 orphons, were left out of the earlier analysis of 587 of the donors. Across donors, most TCR sequences were observed very rarely, whereas some public TCRs were present in many individuals. Some IMGT-functional V segments, including TRBV6-2 and TRBV6-3, could not be distinguished by the 87-base-pair reads and were therefore excluded. A later analysis found that HLA-associated TCR beta chains were more clonally expanded and had lower generation probabilities than equally common non-associated chains.

The chain employs TRBV9 and TRBJ2-7; a stretch of 8 junction bases matches TRBD2. The clonotype originates from a male donor in good health and CMV-seronegative. The sequenced material came from PBMCs. The CDR3 sequence is CASSVGAAGGFYEQYF. In nucleotides, the sequence is TGTGCCAGCAGCGTAGGAGCGGCGGGAGGTTTTTACGAGCAGTACTTC.